The 3 T cell receptor beta chains in this list originate from one sample, sequenced in a study of blood T cell repertoires in COVID-19. Profiled with immunoSEQ multiplex PCR; TCRdb holds only in-frame clones, not every one. The sample contains about 80,000 clones, approximately 80% of which appear only once. The specimen was peripheral blood. These receptors were taken from a woman older than 75 with acute or convalescent COVID-19.

CDR3 loop: CASSLALTGGSFDEQYF. CDR3 bases: TGTGCCAGCAGCTTAGCGCTTACAGGGGGCAGCTTCGACGAGCAGTACTTC. V and J are TRBV7-9 and TRBJ2-7; TRBD1 matches 9 bases. The CDR3 runs 17 residues. V lost 0 bases to trimming and J lost 5 bases; unmatched junction nucleotides: 11. Germline V gene lookup returns CDR1 SEHNR and CDR2 FQNEAQ (reference sequence).

V is TRBV7-9 and J is TRBJ1-1; D possibly corresponds to TRBD1 (5 bases). Germline V lookup: CDR1 SEHNR, CDR2 FQNEAQ (reference sequence). The V and J ends lost 3 bases and 4 bases respectively, with 12 bases between them. The length of the CDR3 is 14 residues. CDR3 amino acids: CASSLGRGGTEAFF. The CDR3 DNA is TGTGCCAGCAGCTTGGGCCGGGGGGGCACTGAAGCTTTCTTT.

The rearrangement uses TRBV15 and TRBJ1-1, with 11 bases lining up with TRBD1. This CDR3 is built from 15 residues. J was trimmed by 3 bases and V by 4 bases; bases with no gene match: 4. Germline V gene lookup returns CDR1 LNHNV and CDR2 YYDKDF (reference sequence). In DNA form, the CDR3 reads TGTGCCACCAGCACCGGACAGGGGGCGCACACTGAAGCTTTCTTT. It yields the protein CATSTGQGAHTEAFF.